This entry features one T cell receptor (beta chain) sequence. The junction differs from germline at one of its ends, possibly a read error. Clones were read by immunoSEQ multiplex PCR, and TCRdb kept only the in-frame ones, dropping some. The data show 130,000 to 150,000 clones, under 90% seen once. This specimen belongs to a study of blood T cell repertoires in COVID-19. The CDR3 is 12 amino acids. Per the germline V gene, CDR1 is SEHNR and CDR2 is FQNEAQ (reference sequence). The TCR originated in a human donor in a cohort sampled during active COVID-19. The material sequenced was peripheral blood. The chain links TRBV7-9 to TRBJ2-7; TRBD1 matches at 10 bases. The CDR3: CASSPSLGQGHF. The CDR3 nucleotides are TGTGCCAGCAGTCCTTCCCTGGGACAGGGGCACTTC. Together with reference TRBV7-9 and TRBJ2-7, the CDR3 gives the full variable domain: DTGVSQNPRHKITKRGQNVTFRCDPISEHNRLYWYRQTLGQGPEFLTYFQNEAQLEKSRLLSDRFSAERPKGSFSTLEIQRTEQGDSAMYLCASSPSLGQGHFGPGTRLTVT.